This TCR beta chain came from a study of T cell clones after liver transplantation. Turning to the study itself: Samples came from ITN030ST, which attempted immunosuppression withdrawal within 2 years of liver transplantation. As an antigen-independent comparator, third-party-reactive TCRbeta sequences came from pre-transplant mixed lymphocyte reactions. Without induction therapy, subjects received standard immunosuppression until 12-24 months post-transplant.

Libraries were prepared by immunoSEQ multiplex PCR; TCRdb keeps only in-frame clonotypes and omits some of them. The sample has about 80,000 clones; about 84% are singletons. V dropped 0 bases and J dropped 0 bases, with 10 bases sitting between them. The CDR3 runs to 16 residues. CDR1 and CDR2 (germline): MGHRA, YSYEKL. The chain carries TRBV4-1 and TRBJ2-3; the D gene is possibly TRBD2 (5 bases). The sequencing used CD4+ T cells from blood, collected 45 to 47 months after liver transplant. The TCR was taken from a human patient who received a liver transplant. T cells may partly derive from the graft donor. The chain's CDR3 is CASSQEWERSTDTQYF. In nucleotides, the CDR3 is TGCGCCAGCAGCCAAGAATGGGAGCGGAGCACAGATACGCAGTATTTT.